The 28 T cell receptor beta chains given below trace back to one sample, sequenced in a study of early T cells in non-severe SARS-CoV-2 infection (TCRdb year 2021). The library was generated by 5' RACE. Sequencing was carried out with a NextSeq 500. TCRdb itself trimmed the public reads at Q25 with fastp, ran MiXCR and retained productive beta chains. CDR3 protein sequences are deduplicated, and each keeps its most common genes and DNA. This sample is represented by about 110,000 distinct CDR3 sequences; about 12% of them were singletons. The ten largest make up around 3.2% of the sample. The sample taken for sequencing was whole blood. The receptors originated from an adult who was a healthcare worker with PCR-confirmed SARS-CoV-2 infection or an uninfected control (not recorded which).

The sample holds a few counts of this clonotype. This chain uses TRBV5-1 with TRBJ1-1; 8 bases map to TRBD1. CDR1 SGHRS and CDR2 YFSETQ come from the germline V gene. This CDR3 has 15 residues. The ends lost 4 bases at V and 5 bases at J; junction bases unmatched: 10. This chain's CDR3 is CASSTGQGAGTEAFF. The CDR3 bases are TGCGCCAGCAGCACCGGACAGGGCGCGGGGACTGAAGCTTTCTTT. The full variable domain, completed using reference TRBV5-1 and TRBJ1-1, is KAGVTQTPRYLIKTRGQQVTLSCSPISGHRSVSWYQQTPGQGLQFLFEYFSETQRNKGNFPGRFSGRQFSNSRSEMNVSTLELGDSALYLCASSTGQGAGTEAFFGQGTRLTVV.

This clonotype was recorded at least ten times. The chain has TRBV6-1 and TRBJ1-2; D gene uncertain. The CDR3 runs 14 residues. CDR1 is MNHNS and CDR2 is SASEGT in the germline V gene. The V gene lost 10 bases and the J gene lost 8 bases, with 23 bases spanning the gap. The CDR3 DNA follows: TGTGCCACCACCTCGGAACCCCAGCTGGAAGGCTACACCTTC. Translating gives CATTSEPQLEGYTF.

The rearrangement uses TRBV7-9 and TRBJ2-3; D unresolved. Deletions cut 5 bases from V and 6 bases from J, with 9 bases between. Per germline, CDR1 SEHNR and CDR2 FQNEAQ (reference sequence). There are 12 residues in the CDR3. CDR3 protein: CASSLPWDTQYF. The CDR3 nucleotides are TGTGCCAGCAGCCTCCCCTGGGATACGCAGTATTTT.

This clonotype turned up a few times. The CDR3 DNA sequence: TGTGCCAGCAGCTTAGCGAGTCGAGGGAACACTGAAGCTTTCTTT. This sequence encodes CASSLASRGNTEAFF. This chain links TRBV7-6 with TRBJ1-1; D gene ambiguous. V lost 0 bases and J 1 base, leaving 9 bases between the germline ends. Per the germline V gene, CDR1 is SGHVS and CDR2 is FNYEAQ. This CDR3 has 15 residues.

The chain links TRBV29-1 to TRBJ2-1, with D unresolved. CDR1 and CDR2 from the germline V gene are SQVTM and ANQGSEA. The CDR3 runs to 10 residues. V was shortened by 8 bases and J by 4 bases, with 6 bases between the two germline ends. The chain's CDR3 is CSFRYNEQFF. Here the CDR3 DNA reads TGCAGCTTTCGATACAATGAGCAGTTCTTC.

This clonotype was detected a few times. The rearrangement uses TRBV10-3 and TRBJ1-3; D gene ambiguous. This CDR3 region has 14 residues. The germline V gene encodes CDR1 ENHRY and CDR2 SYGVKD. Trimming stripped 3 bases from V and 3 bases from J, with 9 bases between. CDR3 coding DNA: TGTGCCATCAGTGACAGAACCCATGGAAACACCATATATTTT. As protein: CAISDRTHGNTIYF.

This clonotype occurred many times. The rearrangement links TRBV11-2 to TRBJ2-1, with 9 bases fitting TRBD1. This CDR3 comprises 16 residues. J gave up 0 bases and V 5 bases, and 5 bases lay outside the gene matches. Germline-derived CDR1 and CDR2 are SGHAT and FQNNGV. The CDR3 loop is CASSTGQGISYNEQFF. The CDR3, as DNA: TGTGCCAGCAGCACGGGACAGGGAATCTCCTACAATGAGCAGTTCTTC. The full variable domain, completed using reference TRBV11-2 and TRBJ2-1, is EAGVAQSPRYKIIEKRQSVAFWCNPISGHATLYWYQQILGQGPKLLIQFQNNGVVDDSQLPKDRFSAERLKGVDSTLKIQPAKLEDSAVYLCASSTGQGISYNEQFFGPGTRLTVL.

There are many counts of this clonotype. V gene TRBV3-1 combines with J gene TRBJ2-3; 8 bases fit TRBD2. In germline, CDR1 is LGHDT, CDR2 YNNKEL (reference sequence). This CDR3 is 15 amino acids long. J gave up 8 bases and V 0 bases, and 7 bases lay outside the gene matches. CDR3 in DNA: TGTGCCAGCAGCCAAGATAAGCGGGAGTTCCCTACGCAGTATTTT. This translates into CASSQDKREFPTQYF.

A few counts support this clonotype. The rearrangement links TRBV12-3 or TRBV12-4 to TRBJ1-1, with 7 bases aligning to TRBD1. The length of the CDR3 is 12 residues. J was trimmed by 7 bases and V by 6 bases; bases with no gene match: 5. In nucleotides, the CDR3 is TGTGCCAGCAGCTTCAGGGGGATTGAAGCTTTCTTT. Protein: CASSFRGIEAFF.

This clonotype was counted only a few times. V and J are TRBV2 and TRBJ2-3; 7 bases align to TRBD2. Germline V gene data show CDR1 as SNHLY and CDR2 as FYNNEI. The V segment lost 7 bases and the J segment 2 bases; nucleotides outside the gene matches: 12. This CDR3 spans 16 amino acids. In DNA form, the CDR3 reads TGTGCCAGCAAGCGCGAGCGGGGCCTGTCCACAGATACGCAGTATTTT. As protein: CASKRERGLSTDTQYF.

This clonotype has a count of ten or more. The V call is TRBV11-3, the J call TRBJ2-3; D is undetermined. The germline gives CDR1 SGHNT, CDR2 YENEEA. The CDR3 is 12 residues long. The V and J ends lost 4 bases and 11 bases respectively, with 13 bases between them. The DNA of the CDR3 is TGTGCCAGCAGCTCCCGGGTCCTCGGGCAGTATTTT. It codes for CASSSRVLGQYF.

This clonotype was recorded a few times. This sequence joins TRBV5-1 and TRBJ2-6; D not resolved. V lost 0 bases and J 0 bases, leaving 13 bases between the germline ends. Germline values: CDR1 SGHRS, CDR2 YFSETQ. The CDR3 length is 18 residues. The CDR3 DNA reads TGCGCCAGCAGCTTGGCCGTTGGGCCCCTCTCTGGGGCCAACGTCCTGACTTTC. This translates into CASSLAVGPLSGANVLTF.

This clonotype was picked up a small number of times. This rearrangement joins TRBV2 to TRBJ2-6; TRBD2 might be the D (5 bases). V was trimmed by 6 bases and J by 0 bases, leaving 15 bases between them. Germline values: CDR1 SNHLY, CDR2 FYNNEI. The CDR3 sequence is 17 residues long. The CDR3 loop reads CASRPDSAPSGANVLTF. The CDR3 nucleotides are TGTGCCAGCAGACCTGATAGCGCGCCCTCTGGGGCCAACGTCCTGACTTTC.

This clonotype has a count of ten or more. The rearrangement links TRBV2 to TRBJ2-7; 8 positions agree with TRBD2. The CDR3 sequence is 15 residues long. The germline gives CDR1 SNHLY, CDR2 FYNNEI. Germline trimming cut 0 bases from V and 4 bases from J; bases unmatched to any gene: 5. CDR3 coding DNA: TGTGCCAGCAGTGAAGCGTTAGCGGGAAAGTACGAGCAGTACTTC. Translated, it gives CASSEALAGKYEQYF.

The CDR3 bases are TGTGCTGGCGGGAGGGCGAGCAATGAGCAGTTCTTC. Encoded protein: CAGGRASNEQFF. V usage is TRBV27 and J usage is TRBJ2-1; 9 positions agree with TRBD2. Germline CDR1 and CDR2: MNHEY and SMNVEV (reference sequence). This CDR3 has 12 residues.

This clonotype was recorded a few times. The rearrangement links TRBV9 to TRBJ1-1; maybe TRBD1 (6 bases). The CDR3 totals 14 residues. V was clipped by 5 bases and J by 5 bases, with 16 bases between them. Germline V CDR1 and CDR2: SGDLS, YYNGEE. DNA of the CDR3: TGTGCCAGCAGTAACCCCAACAGGGATACTGAAGCTTTCTTT. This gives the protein CASSNPNRDTEAFF.

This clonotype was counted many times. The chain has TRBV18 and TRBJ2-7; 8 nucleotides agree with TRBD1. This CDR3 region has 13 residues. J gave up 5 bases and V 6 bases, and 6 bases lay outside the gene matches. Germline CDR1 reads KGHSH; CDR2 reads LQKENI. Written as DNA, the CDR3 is TGTGCCAGCTCGTTACAGGGGGAGGACGAGCAGTACTTC. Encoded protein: CASSLQGEDEQYF.

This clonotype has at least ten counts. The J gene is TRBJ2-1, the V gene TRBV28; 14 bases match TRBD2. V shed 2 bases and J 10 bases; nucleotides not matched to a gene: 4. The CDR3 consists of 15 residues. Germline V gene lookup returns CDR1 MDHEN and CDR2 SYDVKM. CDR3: CASSLEGLAGEEQFF. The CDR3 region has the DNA TGTGCCAGCAGTTTAGAGGGACTAGCGGGAGAAGAGCAGTTCTTC. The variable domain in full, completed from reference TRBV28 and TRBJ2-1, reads DVKVTQSSRYLVKRTGEKVFLECVQDMDHENMFWYRQDPGLGLRLIYFSYDVKMKEKGDIPEGYSVSREKKERFSLILESASTNQTSMYLCASSLEGLAGEEQFFGPGTRLTVL.

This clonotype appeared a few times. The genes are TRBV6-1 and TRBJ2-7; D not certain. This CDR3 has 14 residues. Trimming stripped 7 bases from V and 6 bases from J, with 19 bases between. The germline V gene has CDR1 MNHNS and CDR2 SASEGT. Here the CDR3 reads CASTEGLGLSEQYF. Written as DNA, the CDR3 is TGTGCCAGCACCGAAGGCCTGGGCCTTAGCGAGCAGTACTTC.

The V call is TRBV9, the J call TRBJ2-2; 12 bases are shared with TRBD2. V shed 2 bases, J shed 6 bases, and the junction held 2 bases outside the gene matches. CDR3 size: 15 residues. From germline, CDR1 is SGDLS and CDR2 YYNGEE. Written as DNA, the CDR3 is TGTGCCAGCAGCGTTCTAGCGGGAGGGCCCGGGGAGCTGTTTTTT. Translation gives CASSVLAGGPGELFF. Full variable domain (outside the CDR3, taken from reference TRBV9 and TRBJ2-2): DSGVTQTPKHLITATGQRVTLRCSPRSGDLSVYWYQQSLDQGLQFLIQYYNGEERAKGNILERFSAQQFPDLHSELNLSSLELGDSALYFCASSVLAGGPGELFFGEGSRLTVL.

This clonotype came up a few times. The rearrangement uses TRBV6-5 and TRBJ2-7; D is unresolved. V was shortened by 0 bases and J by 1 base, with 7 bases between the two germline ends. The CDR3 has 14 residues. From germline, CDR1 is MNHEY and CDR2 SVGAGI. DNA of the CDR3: TGTGCCAGCAGTTACTCCCACCTATCCTACGAGCAGTACTTC. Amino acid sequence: CASSYSHLSYEQYF.

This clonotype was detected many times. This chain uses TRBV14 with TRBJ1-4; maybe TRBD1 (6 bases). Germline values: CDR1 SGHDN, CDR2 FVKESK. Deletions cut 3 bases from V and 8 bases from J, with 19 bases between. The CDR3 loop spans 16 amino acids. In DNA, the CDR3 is TGTGCCAGCAGCCATGGAATTCGGGCAAGGGGGGAAAAACTGTTTTTT. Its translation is CASSHGIRARGEKLFF.

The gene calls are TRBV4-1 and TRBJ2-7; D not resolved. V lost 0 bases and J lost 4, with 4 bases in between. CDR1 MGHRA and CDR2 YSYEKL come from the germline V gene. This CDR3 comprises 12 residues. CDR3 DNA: TGCGCCAGCAGCCAAGATGGATACGAGCAGTACTTC. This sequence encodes CASSQDGYEQYF.

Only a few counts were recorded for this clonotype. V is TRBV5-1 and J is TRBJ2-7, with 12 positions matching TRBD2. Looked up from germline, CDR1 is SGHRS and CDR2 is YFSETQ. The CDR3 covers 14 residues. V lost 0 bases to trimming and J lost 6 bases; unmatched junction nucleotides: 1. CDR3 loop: CASSLVTSGSEQYF. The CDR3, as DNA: TGCGCCAGCAGCTTGGTGACTAGCGGGAGCGAGCAGTACTTC.

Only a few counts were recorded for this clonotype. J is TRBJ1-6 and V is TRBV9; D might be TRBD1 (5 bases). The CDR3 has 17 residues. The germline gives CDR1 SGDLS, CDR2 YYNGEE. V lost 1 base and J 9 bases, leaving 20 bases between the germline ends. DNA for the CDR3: TGTGCCAGCAGCGTATCGGCGACAGCTCAAATGGGTTCACCCCTCCACTTT. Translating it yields CASSVSATAQMGSPLHF.

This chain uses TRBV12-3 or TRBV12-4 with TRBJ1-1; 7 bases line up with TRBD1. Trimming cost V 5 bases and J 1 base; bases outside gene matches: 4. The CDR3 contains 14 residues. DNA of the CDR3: TGTGCCAGCAGTATCTACAGGGGGAACACTGAAGCTTTCTTT. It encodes CASSIYRGNTEAFF.

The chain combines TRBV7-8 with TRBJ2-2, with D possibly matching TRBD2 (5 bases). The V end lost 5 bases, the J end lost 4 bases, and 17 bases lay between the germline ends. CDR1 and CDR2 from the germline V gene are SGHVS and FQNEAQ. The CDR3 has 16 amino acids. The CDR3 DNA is TGTGCCAGCAGCCTCCCGGGGAGCAGGCTCACCGGGGAGCTGTTTTTT. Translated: CASSLPGSRLTGELFF. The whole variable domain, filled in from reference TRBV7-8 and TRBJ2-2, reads GAGVSQSPRYKVAKRGQDVALRCDPISGHVSLFWYQQALGQGPEFLTYFQNEAQLDKSGLPSDRFFAERPEGSVSTLKIQRTQQEDSAVYLCASSLPGSRLTGELFFGEGSRLTVL.

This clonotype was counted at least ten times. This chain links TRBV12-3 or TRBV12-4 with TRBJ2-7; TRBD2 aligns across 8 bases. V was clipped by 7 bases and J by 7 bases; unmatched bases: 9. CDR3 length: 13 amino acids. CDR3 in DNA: TGTGCCAGCACGGGGGGGGACGTCCGGGAGCAGTACTTC. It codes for CASTGGDVREQYF.